This TCR beta chain stems from a study of T cells after yellow fever vaccination (dated by TCRdb to between 2019 and 2020). The study in broad terms: The SMART-Seq v4 Ultra Low Input RNA kit was used to prepare libraries from fractions with low cell numbers. To follow T-cell clones before and after both primary and booster YFV17D yellow fever vaccination, bulk TCR alpha and beta repertoires underwent longitudinal sequencing. Two healthy male donors, one aged 18 to 30 and one aged 30 to 40 years, were included in the cohort. Blood was drawn at multiple timepoints before and after primary and secondary immunization, with bulk PBMC replicates and cell subsets isolated. Broad study findings and their caveats: Computational filtering was required because FACS-sorted repertoires could contain abundant contaminating clonotypes from the bulk population. A small fraction of clonotypes showed up in both the CD4 and CD8 compartments, probably as a result of convergent recombination. After the booster, most clones that had expanded after primary vaccination were detected again (nearly 97% of CD4 and around nine tenths of CD8), suggesting broad maintenance of memory. Compared with the primary T-cell response, the secondary T-cell response was faster but weaker, reaching its peak on day 5 rather than on day 15. Because the study included only two donors, the extent to which the findings can be generalized is limited.

TCR cDNA was made using 5'RACE template switching, a step that added a universal primer site and unique molecular identifiers. Priming for cDNA synthesis came from both the TCR alpha and TCR beta constant segments. Library amplification used two PCR steps, and the second PCR step added sample barcodes and sequencing adapters. Sequencing of libraries was done on Illumina HiSeq 2500 (2x100 bp) or NovaSeq (2x150 bp). In the authors' own workflow: Reads were demultiplexed and collapsed into UMI consensus sequences with MIGEC, and V(D)J alignment was performed with MiXCR. Vaccine-responding clonotypes were identified with edgeR using replicate PBMC samples, with FDR below 0.01 and a log2 fold change above 5 up to day 15 being required. Bulk clonotypes were assigned CD4 or CD8 identity according to which sequenced CD4 or CD8 repertoire held them at higher abundance. TCRdb reanalyzed the raw reads on its own, using fastp at Q25 for trimming and MiXCR for clone calling, and kept in-frame beta chains. Each entry merges the rows of one CDR3 protein and shows their most common DNA and genes. V and J calls and clone size were set by TCRdb, not the authors. This sample lists about 160,000 distinct CDR3 sequences; 5.5% to 7.5% were detected once. Under 3% of the sample goes to the ten largest clones.

This clonotype was counted many times. It lacks a known antigen. No base quality information exists; no much larger clone differs at one position. The sample's treatment or condition label, decoded: live attenuated yellow fever vaccine strain. A standard Ficoll-Paque protocol was used to isolate PBMCs from peripheral blood. CD4 and CD8 T-cell fractions were isolated with Dynabeads CD4 and CD8 positive selection kits. RNA was extracted with TriZol from bulk PBMCs, CD4 and CD8 fractions, and dextramer-positive and dextramer-negative fractions. The material was CD4+ T cells sorted from PBMCs, obtained roughly 5 days after the first yellow fever vaccination. The receptor was derived from a man in his late teens or twenties who received the YFV17D yellow fever vaccine.

In nucleotide form, the sequence is TGTGCCAGCAGCCTGCGGACTAGCGGTGAGCAGTTCTTC. Its protein is CASSLRTSGEQFF. The receptor chain draws on TRBV7-2 and TRBJ2-1; TRBD2 lines up with 10 middle nucleotides. CDR1 and CDR2 are read off the germline V gene as SGHTA and FQGNSA. The CDR3 goes from the cysteine to the phenylalanine over 13 residues. The DNA shown is the 39-base CDR3, in frame from base 1. Unmatched junction bases come to 4, with V trimmed by 5 bases and J by 9 bases.